The T cell receptor beta chain described here comes from a study of blood T cell repertoires in COVID-19. The CDR3 length is 13 residues. Looked up from germline, CDR1 is SQVTM and CDR2 is ANQGSEA. J gave up 7 bases and V 4 bases, and 3 bases lay outside the gene matches. Method: immunoSEQ multiplex PCR; TCRdb's copy keeps in-frame clones and lacks some. The sample shows about 78,000 clones, 86% of them seen only once. Material for sequencing was peripheral blood. V and J are TRBV29-1 and TRBJ2-1; TRBD2 matches 11 bases. This receptor was obtained from a woman between 55 and 75 years old with acute or convalescent COVID-19. The CDR3 protein is CSVVASGGNEQFF. Written as DNA, the CDR3 is TGCAGCGTTGTGGCTAGCGGGGGGAATGAGCAGTTCTTC.